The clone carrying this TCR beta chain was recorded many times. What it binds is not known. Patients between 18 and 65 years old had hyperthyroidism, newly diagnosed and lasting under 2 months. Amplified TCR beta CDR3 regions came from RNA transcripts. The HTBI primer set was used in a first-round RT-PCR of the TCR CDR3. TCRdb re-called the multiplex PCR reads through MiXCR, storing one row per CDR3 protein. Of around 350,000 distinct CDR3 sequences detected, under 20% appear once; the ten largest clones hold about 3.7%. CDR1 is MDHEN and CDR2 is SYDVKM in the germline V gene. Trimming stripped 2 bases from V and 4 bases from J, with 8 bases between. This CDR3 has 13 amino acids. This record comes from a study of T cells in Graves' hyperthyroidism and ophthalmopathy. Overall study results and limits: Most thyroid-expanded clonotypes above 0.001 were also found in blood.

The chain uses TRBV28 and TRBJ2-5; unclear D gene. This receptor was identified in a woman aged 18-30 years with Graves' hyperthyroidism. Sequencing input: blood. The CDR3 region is CASSLTIGETQYF. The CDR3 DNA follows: TGTGCCAGCAGTTTAACCATAGGAGAGACCCAGTACTTC.